This is a list of T cell receptor beta chains from one sample in a study of T-cell reconstitution after alpha-beta-depleted transplantation in children. TCRdb recomputed calls from the PCR reads with MiXCR, one row per CDR3 protein. The sample contains about 310,000 distinct CDR3 sequences, around 25% of which appear only once. The sequenced sample was PBMCs, mostly from graft donor cells, obtained 180 days after TCRalphabeta/CD19-depleted stem cell transplant. Receptors originate from a male patient under 18 who had a stem cell transplant for acute lymphoblastic leukemia, so the T cells may come from the graft donor. Both conserved end residues are part of each CDR3. The order of the fields is J gene, D gene, V gene, clone size, CDR3 DNA, CDR3 protein. The D gene is left open where the match is weak. The size entry is marked missing in some rows and otherwise reads once, few, many or a size class.

j_gene: TRBJ2-5
d_gene: TRBD2
v_gene: TRBV4-2
abundance: .
CDR3nt: TGTGCCAGCAGCTCAACTAGCGGGAGCGCGGAGACCCAGTACTTC
CDR3aa: CASSSTSGSAETQYF

j_gene: TRBJ1-5
d_gene: .
v_gene: TRBV12-3/TRBV12-4
abundance: many
CDR3nt: TGTGCCAGCAGCCAATGGGCAGTTAGCAATCAGCCCCAGCATTTT
CDR3aa: CASSQWAVSNQPQHF

j_gene: TRBJ2-7
d_gene: .
v_gene: TRBV5-1
abundance: few
CDR3nt: TGCGCCAGCAGCCCTCATCAAGGCGAGCAGTACTTC
CDR3aa: CASSPHQGEQYF

j_gene: TRBJ2-7
d_gene: .
v_gene: TRBV3-1
abundance: .
CDR3nt: TGTGCCAGCAGCCCTCGGACCCTAAGCTCCTACGAGCAGTACTTC
CDR3aa: CASSPRTLSSYEQYF

j_gene: TRBJ1-1
d_gene: .
v_gene: TRBV5-1
abundance: few
CDR3nt: TGCGCCAGCAGCTTGGTCCCTGAATCTTGGATGAACACTGAAGCTTTCTTT
CDR3aa: CASSLVPESWMNTEAFF

j_gene: TRBJ2-7
d_gene: .
v_gene: TRBV7-3
abundance: few
CDR3nt: TGTGCCAGCAGCTTAACCGGCGGGCAAGCCTACGAGCAGTACTTC
CDR3aa: CASSLTGGQAYEQYF

j_gene: TRBJ2-7
d_gene: TRBD1
v_gene: TRBV29-1
abundance: .
CDR3nt: TGCAGCGTTGATTGGGCGGGACAGGGAGTCCACGAGCAGTACTTC
CDR3aa: CSVDWAGQGVHEQYF

j_gene: TRBJ1-5
d_gene: .
v_gene: TRBV7-2
abundance: few
CDR3nt: TGTGCCAGCAGCTTTCCTGGACAGTTCAATCAGCCCCAGCATTTT
CDR3aa: CASSFPGQFNQPQHF

j_gene: TRBJ2-1
d_gene: TRBD2
v_gene: TRBV5-1
abundance: .
CDR3nt: TGCGCCAGCAGCCAGCTAGCGGGAGCGTACAATGAGCAGTTCTTC
CDR3aa: CASSQLAGAYNEQFF

j_gene: TRBJ2-7
d_gene: .
v_gene: TRBV25-1
abundance: .
CDR3nt: TGTGCCAGCAGCGCCGGAACGGGGTTCTCCTACGAGCAGTACTTC
CDR3aa: CASSAGTGFSYEQYF

j_gene: TRBJ2-5
d_gene: TRBD1
v_gene: TRBV7-9
abundance: few
CDR3nt: TGTGCCAGCAGCTCGACCCTGGGGACAGGGAGGGAGACCCAGTACTTC
CDR3aa: CASSSTLGTGRETQYF

j_gene: TRBJ2-5
d_gene: TRBD1
v_gene: TRBV2
abundance: .
CDR3nt: TGTGCCGGCATGCGGGACAGGGGTCGGGAGACCCAGTACTTC
CDR3aa: CAGMRDRGRETQYF

j_gene: TRBJ2-5
d_gene: TRBD2
v_gene: TRBV7-3
abundance: few
CDR3nt: TGTGCCAGCAGCTTAAGGGGGACTAGCGGGAAGGGGGACCAAGAGACCCAGTACTTC
CDR3aa: CASSLRGTSGKGDQETQYF

j_gene: TRBJ2-1
d_gene: TRBD2
v_gene: TRBV12-3/TRBV12-4
abundance: few
CDR3nt: TGTGCCAGCATTTGGACGGGAGGGTACAATGAGCAGTTCTTC
CDR3aa: CASIWTGGYNEQFF

j_gene: TRBJ1-1
d_gene: .
v_gene: TRBV6-5
abundance: .
CDR3nt: TGTGCCAGCAGTCCCTCGTGGACATCTTTGAACACTGAAGCTTTCTTT
CDR3aa: CASSPSWTSLNTEAFF

j_gene: TRBJ1-5
d_gene: .
v_gene: TRBV20-1
abundance: few
CDR3nt: TGCAGTGCTAGAGATAGCGCGAATAGCAATCAGCCCCAGCATTTT
CDR3aa: CSARDSANSNQPQHF

j_gene: TRBJ2-7
d_gene: TRBD1
v_gene: TRBV4-2
abundance: many
CDR3nt: TGTGCCAGCAGCCAGGGGACAGGGGCCCTCTCCTACGAGCAGTACTTC
CDR3aa: CASSQGTGALSYEQYF

j_gene: TRBJ1-1
d_gene: TRBD1
v_gene: TRBV29-1
abundance: .
CDR3nt: TGCAGCGTTCCTACAGGGGGCACTGAAGCTTTCTTT
CDR3aa: CSVPTGGTEAFF

j_gene: TRBJ1-2
d_gene: TRBD1
v_gene: TRBV6-5
abundance: many
CDR3nt: TGTGCCAGCAGTTACGGGGGACAGGGGAACTATGGCTACACCTTC
CDR3aa: CASSYGGQGNYGYTF

j_gene: TRBJ2-1
d_gene: TRBD2
v_gene: TRBV9
abundance: once
CDR3nt: TGTGCCAGCAGCGTACCGTGGGAGGGGAGGCTTACCTACAATGAGCAGTTCTTC
CDR3aa: CASSVPWEGRLTYNEQFF

j_gene: TRBJ2-7
d_gene: TRBD2
v_gene: TRBV6-2/TRBV6-3
abundance: .
CDR3nt: TGTGCCAGCAGTTACAGGGCCTACGGGACTAGCGGGAGGGCCCCCTACGAGCAGTACTTC
CDR3aa: CASSYRAYGTSGRAPYEQYF

j_gene: TRBJ1-5
d_gene: .
v_gene: TRBV5-5
abundance: .
CDR3nt: TGTGCCAGCAGCTCGCAAGGGGCTCAGCATCAGCCCCAGCATTTT
CDR3aa: CASSSQGAQHQPQHF

j_gene: TRBJ2-5
d_gene: TRBD2
v_gene: TRBV7-3
abundance: .
CDR3nt: TGTGCCAGCAGCTACGGACTAGCGGGAGCCCCATTCCAAGAGACCCAGTACTTC
CDR3aa: CASSYGLAGAPFQETQYF